The clone carrying this TCR beta chain was found a few times. What it recognizes is unknown. TCRdb recomputed calls from the RACE reads with MiXCR, one row per CDR3 protein. The table lists hundreds of thousands of distinct CDR3 sequences, about 6% of them singletons. This sample was taken from a study of human T cells and chemical hapten exposure. Study-level background: The use of 2% DPC on 2 cm by 2 cm of upper inner arm skin constituted sensitization. Small volume differences among pooled libraries mainly caused per-sample TCR yield variation. The study, taken as a whole, reports: Significantly more large CDR3 similarity clusters were formed by expanded TCRs than by controls.

The CDR3 is made up of 17 amino acids. The germline V gene has CDR1 SEHNR and CDR2 FQNEAQ (reference sequence). V dropped 5 bases and J dropped 0 bases, with 14 bases sitting between them. Time point given: patch test 2, 6 weeks after DPC sensitization. The treatment is: therapeutic diphenylcyclopropenone sensitization with weekly scalp DPC. This TCR was sampled from a woman aged 18 to 35 with alopecia areata. Some clones in this sample may be carry-over from other donors' samples. The input for sequencing was whole blood, taken in connection with sensitization to the hapten diphenylcyclopropenone (DPC). The chain couples TRBV7-9 to TRBJ2-6, with TRBD2 as a possible D gene (5 bases). CDR3 bases: TGTGCCAGCAGCCCTACGGGAACGCGCTCTGGGGCCAACGTCCTGACTTTC. This gives the protein CASSPTGTRSGANVLTF.